This TCR beta chain came from a study of blood T cell repertoires in COVID-19. Study-wide context: Sites across the United States, Italy and Spain contributed samples from acute and convalescent COVID-19. PBMCs, B-cell-depleted T cells, or T cells provided the cDNA or gDNA that made up the material.

Per the germline V gene, CDR1 is MDHEN and CDR2 is SYDVKM. This CDR3 contains 14 residues. V was clipped by 6 bases and J by 4 bases; unmatched bases: 6. As handled by the study authors: Amplification from reference gene primers served as the basis for estimated nucleated cell counts. Sequencing used immunoSEQ multiplex PCR; TCRdb keeps in-frame clones, though not all of them. V and J calls and clone size come straight from that table; D and trimming were deduced from the DNA. The data contain approximately 74,000 clones, approximately 90% of them singletons. The source of this sequence is a woman aged 55-69 years with active COVID-19. The sequencing sample was made of peripheral blood. The rearrangement uses TRBV28 and TRBJ2-3, with 8 bases that match TRBD2. The CDR3: CASRGGGRPDTQYF. CDR3 bases: TGTGCCAGCAGGGGGGGCGGGAGGCCAGATACGCAGTATTTT.